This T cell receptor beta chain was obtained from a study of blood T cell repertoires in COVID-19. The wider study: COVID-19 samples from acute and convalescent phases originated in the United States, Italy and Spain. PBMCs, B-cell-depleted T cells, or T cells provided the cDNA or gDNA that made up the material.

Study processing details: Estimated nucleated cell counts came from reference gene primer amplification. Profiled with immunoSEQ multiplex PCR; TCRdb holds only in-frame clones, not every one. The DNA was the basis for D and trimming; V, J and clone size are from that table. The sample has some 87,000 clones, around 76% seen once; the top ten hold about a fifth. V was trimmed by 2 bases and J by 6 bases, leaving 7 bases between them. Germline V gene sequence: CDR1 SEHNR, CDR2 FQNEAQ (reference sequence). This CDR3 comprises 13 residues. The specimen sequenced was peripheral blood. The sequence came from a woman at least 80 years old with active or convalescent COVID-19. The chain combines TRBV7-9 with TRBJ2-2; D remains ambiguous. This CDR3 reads CASSLLGAGELFF. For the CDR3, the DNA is TGTGCCAGCAGCTTACTAGGAGCCGGGGAGCTGTTTTTT.